The clone carrying this T cell receptor beta chain came up a few times. What it recognizes is unknown. Deletions cut 2 bases from V and 8 bases from J, with 13 bases between. Germline V gene data show CDR1 as KGHSH and CDR2 as LQKENI. The CDR3 sequence is 14 residues long. Only healthy Caucasians were enrolled as donors. Template switching added a universal primer site; cDNA carried unique molecular identifiers. TCRdb processed the 5' RACE reads anew with MiXCR; each CDR3 protein has one entry. This sample has 250,000 to 300,000 distinct CDR3 sequences, with roughly 10% found just once. These data originate in a study of identical twins. Findings and limits, study-wide: A lower insertion count was a feature of abundant cord blood beta clonotypes, with no such feature in memory repertoires.

Another study also made use of these data, one on yellow fever vaccine responses in identical twins. According to that study: Twins reportedly had a vaccine T cell response that seemed partly convergent, partly personalized.

Sequenced: CD8+ T cells sorted from blood. The chain is built from TRBV18 and TRBJ2-1, with a possible D match to TRBD2 (5 bases). The receptor comes from a woman younger than 30 in good health. DNA for the CDR3: TGTGCCAGCTCACCAAGACCCGGGAAGGATGAGCAGTTCTTC. Translation gives CASSPRPGKDEQFF. Supplemented by reference TRBV18 and TRBJ2-1, the full variable domain reads NAGVMQNPRHLVRRRGQEARLRCSPMKGHSHVYWYRQLPEEGLKFMVYLQKENIIDESGMPKERFSAEFPKEGPSILRIQQVVRGDSAAYFCASSPRPGKDEQFFGPGTRLTVL.